This TCR beta chain was captured by sequencing in a study of blood T cell repertoires in COVID-19. At the level of the study: Nucleic acid was either cDNA or gDNA, and it came from T cells, B-cell-depleted T cells, or PBMCs.

This CDR3 is built from 17 residues. V lost 0 bases and J lost 4, with 17 bases in between. Germline assignment: CDR1 LGHDT and CDR2 YNNKEL (reference sequence). Some clones are missing from TCRdb's copy, which holds only in-frame ones; the method was immunoSEQ multiplex PCR. The sample carries tens of thousands of clones, over 75% recorded once. Sequencing was performed on peripheral blood. The gene calls are TRBV3-1 (or the pseudogene TRBV3-2) and TRBJ2-3; maybe TRBD2 (5 bases). The clonotype was recovered from a human donor in a cohort sampled during active COVID-19. CDR3 sequence: CASSQDRLALGADTQYF. As DNA, the CDR3 is TGTGCCAGCAGCCAAGATCGGCTAGCCCTCGGCGCAGATACGCAGTATTTT.